What follows are 25 T cell receptor beta chains derived from one specimen sequenced in a study of blood T cells in healthy people across ages. Next came a second PCR, run for about 7 to 12 cycles, which used a sample-barcoded 5' primer along with a J-beta primer mix. TCRdb reanalysed the 5' RACE reads using MiXCR and keeps one entry per CDR3 protein. The top ten hold over 2% of the sample, which has 1.5 million to 2 million distinct CDR3 sequences, just under 50% seen once. Source material: blood. The receptors derive from a woman in her thirties or forties in good health.

This clonotype was seen more than once but under ten times. This chain uses TRBV9 with TRBJ2-3; weak D call: TRBD1 (7 bases). The CDR3 sequence is 14 residues long. Germline values: CDR1 SGDLS, CDR2 YYNGEE. The V gene lost 0 bases and the J gene lost 6 bases, with 11 bases spanning the gap. CDR3 region: CASSVEQGGDTQYF. The DNA of the CDR3 is TGTGCCAGCAGCGTAGAGCAGGGGGGCGATACGCAGTATTTT. Combining the CDR3 with reference TRBV9 and TRBJ2-3 gives the whole variable domain DSGVTQTPKHLITATGQRVTLRCSPRSGDLSVYWYQQSLDQGLQFLIQYYNGEERAKGNILERFSAQQFPDLHSELNLSSLELGDSALYFCASSVEQGGDTQYFGPGTRLTVL.

The chain links TRBV28 to TRBJ2-1, with 9 bases fitting TRBD2. Germline trimming cut 6 bases from V and 5 bases from J; bases unmatched to any gene: 8. CDR1 and CDR2 (germline): MDHEN, SYDVKM. CDR3 length: 15 residues. CDR3 in DNA: TGTGCCAGCAGAGAAGTAGCGGGGGAGAACAATGAGCAGTTCTTC. Translated: CASREVAGENNEQFF.

The genes are TRBV12-3 or TRBV12-4 and TRBJ1-4; D call uncertain. Trimming stripped 3 bases from V and 4 bases from J, with 9 bases between. The CDR3 has 14 amino acids. The CDR3 DNA reads TGTGCCAGCAGTTTTCAGGAGATTAATGAAAAACTGTTTTTT. Translated, it gives CASSFQEINEKLFF.

The rearrangement links TRBV15 to TRBJ2-5; D is ambiguous. The tail of the sequence fits TRBJ2-7 better, so the J call may be wrong. Looked up from germline, CDR1 is LNHNV and CDR2 is YYDKDF (reference sequence). This CDR3 comprises 13 residues. CDR3 amino acids: CATSRALNYEQYF. Written as DNA, the CDR3 is TGTGCCACCAGCAGAGCCCTTAACTACGAGCAGTACTTC.

The V call is TRBV20-1, the J call TRBJ1-2; TRBD1 matches 7 bases. The CDR3 contains 15 residues. V lost 2 bases to trimming and J lost 5 bases; unmatched junction nucleotides: 11. Looked up from germline, CDR1 is DFQATT and CDR2 is SNEGSKA (reference sequence). CDR3 amino acids: CSARPGRTGRYGYTF. CDR3 coding DNA: TGCAGTGCTAGACCTGGCAGGACAGGCCGGTATGGCTACACCTTC.

This clonotype was found many times. The V gene is TRBV4-1, the J gene TRBJ2-1, with 7 nucleotides matching TRBD1. The junction had 2 bases not matched to a gene; V was cut back by 1 base and J by 2 bases. Germline CDR1 and CDR2: MGHRA and YSYEKL. This CDR3 has 15 residues. The CDR3 DNA reads as TGCGCCAGCAGCCAAGCTAGGGGGCCCTACAATGAGCAGTTCTTC. Its translation is CASSQARGPYNEQFF.

This clonotype was counted between two and nine times. The chain joins TRBV7-9 to TRBJ2-1, with D tentatively TRBD2 (5 bases). The CDR3 has 15 residues. V was pared by 4 bases and J by 2 bases, with 12 bases between. The germline V gene has CDR1 SEHNR and CDR2 FQNEAQ (reference sequence). The CDR3, as DNA: TGTGCCAGCAGCTCCACTAGGTGGCCCTACAATGAGCAGTTCTTC. Its protein is CASSSTRWPYNEQFF.

The chain combines TRBV12-3 or TRBV12-4 with TRBJ1-1; D ambiguous. V was trimmed by 3 bases and J by 0 bases, leaving 8 bases between them. The CDR3 length is 14 residues. The CDR3 sequence is CASSFQDLNTEAFF. CDR3 sequence (DNA): TGTGCCAGCAGTTTCCAGGACCTGAACACTGAAGCTTTCTTT.

The chain uses TRBV5-1 and TRBJ2-1, with 14 nucleotides matching TRBD2. The CDR3 has 18 amino acids. Trimming cost V 4 bases and J 0 bases; bases outside gene matches: 6. Germline CDR1 is SGHRS and CDR2 is YFSETQ. The CDR3 DNA reads TGCGCCAGCAGCCCTCGGACTAGCGGGGGGACCTCCTACAATGAGCAGTTCTTC. Amino acid sequence: CASSPRTSGGTSYNEQFF.

This chain joins TRBV7-2 and TRBJ1-6; D is unclear. The CDR3 covers 15 residues. CDR1 is SGHTA and CDR2 is FQGNSA in the germline V gene. Trimming removed 3 bases at V and 7 bases at J, with 13 bases between. The CDR3, as DNA: TGTGCCAGCAGCTTCCCGGGCGGAGGAAATTCACCCCTCCACTTT. It specifies CASSFPGGGNSPLHF.

This clonotype was observed once. The chain joins TRBV6-6 to TRBJ2-1, with D uncertain. The J call may be wrong; the DNA end is better matched by TRBJ2-7. CDR3 length: 13 amino acids. Germline CDR1 is MNHNY and CDR2 is SVGAGI (reference sequence). The CDR3 sequence is CASTNQNYNEQYF. Here the CDR3 DNA reads TGTGCCAGCACGAATCAAAATTACAATGAGCAGTACTTC.

This clonotype has more than one count but fewer than ten. The chain employs TRBV4-2 and TRBJ2-1, with TRBD2 identical over 13 bases. J lost 7 bases, V lost 8 bases, and 11 bases had no gene match. Germline V gives CDR1 LGHNA, CDR2 YNFKEQ. The CDR3 totals 16 residues. The DNA of the CDR3 is TGTGCCAGCTCTGGCGAGACTAGCGGGGGGTCAAATGAGCAGTTCTTC. Translating it yields CASSGETSGGSNEQFF.

The CDR3 coding sequence is TGTGCCAGCAGGCCTGGAGGGACTAGAATATACAATGAGCAGTTCTTC. Translating gives CASRPGGTRIYNEQFF. This chain links TRBV12-3 or TRBV12-4 with TRBJ2-1; the match to TRBD2 covers 8 bases. J gave up 4 bases and V 6 bases, and 11 bases lay outside the gene matches. The CDR3 is made up of 16 amino acids.

The genes are TRBV14 and TRBJ2-5; TRBD2 agrees at 13 bases. The V gene's germline CDR1 is SGHDN and CDR2 FVKESK. This CDR3 contains 16 residues. V gave up 3 bases and J gave up 4 bases; unmatched junction bases: 5. The CDR3 is CASSHGLAGAVETQYF. The CDR3 DNA reads as TGTGCCAGCAGCCACGGACTAGCGGGGGCCGTAGAGACCCAGTACTTC.

The chain uses TRBV2 and TRBJ2-4; 7 bases line up with TRBD1. The CDR3 loop spans 19 amino acids. The V segment lost 7 bases and the J segment 0 bases; nucleotides outside the gene matches: 18. Germline V gene lookup returns CDR1 SNHLY and CDR2 FYNNEI. The CDR3 is CASNRGGRGNLGAKNIQYF. DNA of the CDR3: TGTGCCAGCAATAGAGGGGGCAGGGGGAATTTAGGAGCCAAAAACATTCAGTACTTC.

The V and J genes are TRBV10-3 and TRBJ2-4, with D possibly matching TRBD2 (7 bases). The last part of the DNA fits TRBJ2-7 better; the J call may be wrong. Germline V gene sequence: CDR1 ENHRY, CDR2 SYGVKD. This CDR3 spans 16 amino acids. Here the CDR3 DNA reads TGTGCCATCAGCCCTACAGGTGGGAGGGGGGCCTACGAGCAGTACTTC. Its translation is CAISPTGGRGAYEQYF.

V gene TRBV2 combines with J gene TRBJ2-3, with D possibly TRBD1 on 6 matching bases. Trimming took off 6 bases at V and 1 base at J, with 14 bases between the two ends. This CDR3 has 15 amino acids. In germline, CDR1 is SNHLY, CDR2 FYNNEI. The CDR3 nucleotides read TGTGCCAGCAGGAACCAGGGGCCAGGCACAGATACGCAGTATTTT. The encoded protein is CASRNQGPGTDTQYF.

The chain uses TRBV19 and TRBJ2-7; 11 bases map to TRBD2. The DNA end lines up better with TRBJ2-5; the J call may be wrong. The CDR3 loop spans 14 amino acids. Germline values: CDR1 LNHDA, CDR2 SQIVND (reference sequence). The CDR3: CASSVSGGAKTQYF. CDR3 coding DNA: TGTGCCAGTAGTGTTAGCGGGGGGGCCAAGACCCAGTACTTC.

CDR3 loop: CSARVTVRQFF. CDR3 coding DNA: TGCAGTGCTAGAGTGACGGTACGGCAGTTCTTC. V is TRBV20-1 and J is TRBJ2-1; D is ambiguous. This CDR3 spans 11 amino acids. Trimming stripped 1 base from V and 12 bases from J, with 10 bases between. Germline V CDR1 and CDR2: DFQATT, SNEGSKA (reference sequence).

Turning to this clonotype: The junction does not match germline at one end; this may be a read error. This chain joins TRBV7-2 and TRBJ2-3; the match to TRBD2 covers 11 bases. The V gene's germline CDR1 is SGHTA and CDR2 FQGNSA. This CDR3 spans 16 amino acids. The CDR3 nucleotides are TGTGCCAGCAGTTCAACTAGCGGGGGTTTGGCAGATGCGCAGTATTTT. This sequence encodes CASSSTSGGLADAQYF.

This clonotype was recorded a few times. The V call is TRBV29-1, the J call TRBJ1-2; 9 bases match TRBD1. Germline trimming cut 3 bases from V and 3 bases from J; bases unmatched to any gene: 11. Germline V lookup: CDR1 SQVTM, CDR2 ANQGSEA. This CDR3 is built from 16 residues. The CDR3 bases are TGCAGCGTTGAGCCGGGACAGGGTTCGAGGGACTATGGCTACACCTTC. Residues: CSVEPGQGSRDYGYTF.

The chain has TRBV28 and TRBJ2-4; TRBD1 agrees at 9 bases. The last part of the DNA fits TRBJ2-7 better; the J call may be wrong. CDR3 size: 15 residues. The V gene's germline CDR1 is MDHEN and CDR2 SYDVKM. The CDR3 DNA sequence: TGTGCCAGCAGCAACACCGGGACAGGGCGTGACGAGCAGTACTTC. It translates to CASSNTGTGRDEQYF.

This clonotype was detected a few times. The rearrangement links TRBV29-1 to TRBJ1-5, with D uncertain. CDR1 and CDR2 (germline): SQVTM, ANQGSEA. The CDR3 consists of 12 residues. Trimming pared 7 bases from V and 3 bases from J, leaving 10 bases between. The CDR3 here is CSASGYNQPQHF. CDR3 DNA sequence: TGCAGCGCCTCCGGGTACAATCAGCCCCAGCATTTT.

The chain links TRBV29-1 to TRBJ1-4; D gene ambiguous. Trimming stripped 4 bases from V and 7 bases from J, with 13 bases between. Germline V CDR1 and CDR2: SQVTM, ANQGSEA. The CDR3 extends over 13 amino acids. The CDR3 sequence: CSVGPGGAEKLFF. Written as DNA, the CDR3 is TGCAGCGTTGGACCGGGAGGAGCTGAAAAACTGTTTTTT.

J is TRBJ2-7 and V is TRBV9, with 11 bases that match TRBD1. V lost 0 bases to trimming and J lost 2 bases; unmatched junction nucleotides: 7. CDR3 length equals 17 residues. Germline lookup yields CDR1 SGDLS and CDR2 YYNGEE. This chain's CDR3 is CASSVGLGQGGTYEQYF. The DNA for the CDR3 is TGTGCCAGCAGCGTAGGGTTGGGACAGGGGGGGACCTACGAGCAGTACTTC.